These 21 T cell receptor beta chains were sequenced from one sample in a study of blood T cell repertoires in COVID-19. Some clones are missing from TCRdb's copy, which holds only in-frame ones; the method was immunoSEQ multiplex PCR. In the table there are about 120,000 clones, nearly 90% of which are singletons. The sequencing input was peripheral blood. The receptors originated from a human donor in a cohort sampled during active COVID-19.

The chain combines TRBV4-2 with TRBJ2-1; 7 positions agree with TRBD1. The V and J ends lost 2 bases and 7 bases, in that order; junction bases with no gene match: 8. CDR1 and CDR2 (germline): LGHNA, YNFKEQ. The CDR3 has 15 residues. CDR3 region: CASSQSGTAPNEQFF. The CDR3 DNA reads as TGTGCCAGCAGCCAATCCGGGACAGCGCCGAATGAGCAGTTCTTC.

The V and J genes are TRBV6-5 and TRBJ1-1; D is unclear. V lost 0 bases and J 7 bases, leaving 9 bases between the germline ends. The CDR3 is 13 residues long. Germline values: CDR1 MNHEY, CDR2 SVGAGI. For the CDR3, the DNA is TGTGCCAGCAGTTACTCGGGAGGGATTGAAGCTTTCTTT. Protein: CASSYSGGIEAFF.

The rearrangement joins TRBV10-3 to TRBJ2-1, with 12 bases aligning to TRBD2. V lost 11 bases and J lost 4; bases outside the gene matches: 3. CDR3 length: 13 residues. Germline-derived CDR1 and CDR2 are ENHRY and SYGVKD. The CDR3 DNA reads TGTGCCGTCACTAGCGGGGGGTACAATGAGCAGTTCTTC. As protein: CAVTSGGYNEQFF.

The genes are TRBV4-1 and TRBJ2-1; D perhaps matches TRBD2 (6 bases). The CDR3 contains 16 residues. CDR1 is MGHRA and CDR2 is YSYEKL in the germline V gene. The V gene lost 3 bases and the J gene lost 6 bases, with 18 bases spanning the gap. The CDR3, as DNA: TGCGCCAGCAGCCACCTCGGGTCGGGAGAGAGCAATGAGCAGTTCTTC. Translating it yields CASSHLGSGESNEQFF.

The chain couples TRBV27 to TRBJ2-2; 8 positions match TRBD1. V was pared by 5 bases and J by 6 bases, with 11 bases of the junction left unmatched. The CDR3 is 16 residues long. CDR1 MNHEY and CDR2 SMNVEV come from the germline V gene (reference sequence). Here the CDR3 DNA reads TGTGCCAGCAGTCCCGGACAGGGCCGGGGATCCGGGGAGCTGTTTTTT. Its translation is CASSPGQGRGSGELFF.

The gene calls are TRBV3-1 (or the pseudogene TRBV3-2) and TRBJ1-2, with D possibly being TRBD1 (6 bases). The ends were cut back, 4 bases at V and 0 bases at J, with 15 bases in the middle. Germline assignment: CDR1 LGHDT and CDR2 YNNKEL (reference sequence). CDR3 length equals 16 residues. CDR3 protein: CASSRDVRTANYGYTF. The DNA of the CDR3 is TGTGCCAGCAGCCGTGACGTACGGACAGCTAACTATGGCTACACCTTC.

V gene TRBV6-2 or TRBV6-3 combines with J gene TRBJ1-2; the match to TRBD1 covers 7 bases. The CDR3 runs to 16 residues. The ends lost 4 bases at V and 0 bases at J; junction bases unmatched: 8. The germline V gene encodes CDR1 MNHEY and CDR2 SVGEGT. DNA for the CDR3: TGTGCCAGCAGTTCCATTCAACAGGGGACTAACTATGGCTACACCTTC. It specifies CASSSIQQGTNYGYTF.

In regard to this clone: The identical CDR3 is also encoded by other nucleotide sequences in the sample. This chain links TRBV7-9 with TRBJ1-6, with 7 bases fitting TRBD1. Trimming at V came to 4 bases and at J to 8 bases, leaving 5 bases not matched to a gene. In germline, CDR1 is SEHNR, CDR2 FQNEAQ (reference sequence). The CDR3 length is 14 residues. This CDR3 reads CASSSGTGDSPLHF. CDR3 sequence (DNA): TGTGCCAGCAGCTCCGGAACAGGGGATTCACCCCTCCACTTT.

The chain combines TRBV5-1 with TRBJ2-2, with 10 bases identical to TRBD2. CDR1 and CDR2 (germline): SGHRS, YFSETQ. Trimming cost V 1 base and J 4 bases; bases outside gene matches: 4. The CDR3 spans 16 residues. The CDR3 bases are TGCGCCAGCAGCTTGAGTCTAGCGGGAGTCACCGGGGAGCTGTTTTTT. Translation: CASSLSLAGVTGELFF. Looking up the rest from reference TRBV5-1 and TRBJ2-2 gives the full variable domain: KAGVTQTPRYLIKTRGQQVTLSCSPISGHRSVSWYQQTPGQGLQFLFEYFSETQRNKGNFPGRFSGRQFSNSRSEMNVSTLELGDSALYLCASSLSLAGVTGELFFGEGSRLTVL.

The chain employs TRBV5-1 and TRBJ2-2; possibly TRBD1 for D (6 bases). CDR1 is SGHRS and CDR2 is YFSETQ in the germline V gene. The CDR3 extends over 13 amino acids. V shed 6 bases and J shed 6 bases, with 12 bases lying between them. The CDR3 spells CASTTTGPGELFF. For the CDR3, the DNA is TGCGCCAGCACCACCACAGGGCCCGGGGAGCTGTTTTTT.

The rearrangement joins TRBV19 to TRBJ1-2, with D uncertain. V was trimmed by 3 bases and J by 4 bases, leaving 24 bases between them. The CDR3 totals 18 residues. Germline V CDR1 and CDR2: LNHDA, SQIVND (reference sequence). The CDR3 DNA reads as TGTGCCAGTAGTATTAAGGGCCCGAGTCTGAGCGGCCTCTATGGCTACACCTTC. It yields the protein CASSIKGPSLSGLYGYTF.

This clone is a singleton in its sample. The rearrangement joins TRBV28 to TRBJ2-5; TRBD1 is a possible D gene (6 bases). Trimming shortened V by 5 bases and J by 7 bases, and 32 bases separated the two germline ends. The germline V gene encodes CDR1 MDHEN and CDR2 SYDVKM. This CDR3 contains 19 residues. The CDR3 region has the DNA TGTGCCAGCAGTCTCCCCCGAAACAGGACAGTCGATAGTCGTTTGACCCAGTACTTC. It specifies CASSLPRNRTVDSRLTQYF.

This clone was recorded once. At one boundary the junction diverges from the germline segment, which might be a read error. The chain is built from TRBV6-6 and TRBJ2-4, with TRBD1 matching over 10 bases. CDR1 is MNHNY, CDR2 SVGAGI, per germline (reference sequence). The CDR3 totals 12 residues. The CDR3 nucleotides are TGTGCCAGCAGCGACGCCGGGACAGGGGAAAACTTC. Its translation: CASSDAGTGENF.

A few counts support this clone. J is TRBJ1-2 and V is TRBV2, with D perhaps TRBD1 (6 bases). The CDR3 loop spans 15 amino acids. Trimming pared 6 bases from V and 0 bases from J, leaving 14 bases between. Germline V CDR1 and CDR2: SNHLY, FYNNEI. The CDR3 sequence: CASRENRAANYGYTF. DNA for the CDR3: TGTGCCAGCAGGGAAAACAGGGCCGCTAACTATGGCTACACCTTC. Together with reference TRBV2 and TRBJ1-2, the CDR3 gives the full variable domain: EPEVTQTPSHQVTQMGQEVILRCVPISNHLYFYWYRQILGQKVEFLVSFYNNEISEKSEIFDDQFSVERPDGSNFTLKIRSTKLEDSAMYFCASRENRAANYGYTFGSGTRLTVV.

The rearrangement links TRBV18 to TRBJ2-3; 9 nucleotides line up with TRBD1. The CDR3 contains 15 residues. The V and J ends lost 3 bases and 6 bases, in that order; junction bases with no gene match: 7. The V gene's germline CDR1 is KGHSH and CDR2 LQKENI. CDR3 DNA sequence: TGTGCCAGCTCACCTTTGGACAGGGGTGGCGATACGCAGTATTTT. This encodes CASSPLDRGGDTQYF. Combining the CDR3 with reference TRBV18 and TRBJ2-3 gives the whole variable domain NAGVMQNPRHLVRRRGQEARLRCSPMKGHSHVYWYRQLPEEGLKFMVYLQKENIIDESGMPKERFSAEFPKEGPSILRIQQVVRGDSAAYFCASSPLDRGGDTQYFGPGTRLTVL.

V is TRBV29-1 and J is TRBJ2-3; D gene unclear. Looked up from germline, CDR1 is SQVTM and CDR2 is ANQGSEA. This CDR3 contains 13 residues. Trimming stripped 5 bases from V and 0 bases from J, with 9 bases between. The DNA for the CDR3 is TGCAGCGTTCGAGCCGCTAGCACAGATACGCAGTATTTT. This codes for CSVRAASTDTQYF.

The chain links TRBV30 to TRBJ2-5, with 9 bases identical to TRBD1. Trimming removed 5 bases from V and 5 bases from J; junction bases left unmatched: 6. The CDR3 sequence is 13 residues long. Germline V gene data show CDR1 as GTSNPN and CDR2 as SVGIG (reference sequence). The CDR3 region has the DNA TGTGCCTGGGCTACCGGGACAGGGGAGACCCAGTACTTC. It specifies CAWATGTGETQYF.

The chain has TRBV21-1 and TRBJ2-1; TRBD1, the D gene given by the table, was not confirmed from the DNA. TRBV21-1 corresponds to a pseudogene. The CDR3 totals 15 residues. This CDR3 reads CASSKDRIAYNEQFF. The CDR3 DNA follows: TGTGCCAGCAGCAAAGACAGGATCGCCTACAATGAGCAGTTCTTC.

This clone was seen just once. The chain's CDR3 is CASSEVGSGRGRPQETQYF. CDR3 coding DNA: TGTGCCAGCAGTGAAGTGGGGTCGGGCAGGGGCCGCCCCCAAGAGACCCAGTACTTC. This chain joins TRBV6-1 and TRBJ2-5; D is possibly TRBD1 (6 bases). CDR3 size: 19 residues. Trimming left V 1 base short and J 1 base short, with 22 bases between. The germline V gene has CDR1 MNHNS and CDR2 SASEGT.

This sequence joins TRBV30 and TRBJ2-3; a weak D match, TRBD2 (5 bases). CDR3 length: 13 residues. V lost 4 bases, J lost 2 bases, and 10 bases lay in between. CDR1 and CDR2 (germline): GTSNPN, SVGIG (reference sequence). The CDR3 loop is CAWIEGLTDTQYF. The CDR3 nucleotides read TGTGCCTGGATCGAGGGCCTCACAGATACGCAGTATTTT.

The chain employs TRBV9 and TRBJ2-2; 11 positions agree with TRBD2. The trim removed 2 bases at V and 5 bases at J, leaving 2 bases unmatched. The CDR3 covers 15 residues. In germline, CDR1 is SGDLS, CDR2 YYNGEE. The DNA of the CDR3 is TGTGCCAGCAGCGTGTCTAGCGGGGGGACCGGGGAGCTGTTTTTT. Encoded protein: CASSVSSGGTGELFF.